These T cell receptor beta chains were read from a single sample in a study of T cells after yellow fever vaccination. A single record per CDR3 protein comes from TCRdb applying MiXCR to the 5' RACE reads. The sample has 300,000 or so distinct CDR3 sequences; around 4.1% are singletons. This specimen consisted of PBMCs, obtained 5 days after the yellow fever booster vaccination. The receptors shown here come from a man aged 18 to 30 who received the YFV17D yellow fever vaccine. CDR3s leave out the opening cysteine and the closing phenylalanine or tryptophan.

J,V,CDR3
TRBJ1-6,TRBV7-2,ASSRIQGLGDSPLH
TRBJ2-2,TRBV4-2,ASSLRTSGNGELF
TRBJ2-1,TRBV7-3,ASSTIGGIYNEQF
TRBJ1-1,TRBV5-1,ASSPPSNTEAF
TRBJ1-2,TRBV28,ASSFGGASYGYT
TRBJ2-3,TRBV10-1,ASSGGPRDTQY
TRBJ2-5,TRBV20-1,SATDRGQETQY
TRBJ2-3,TRBV4-1,ASSQVGSDTQY
TRBJ2-4,TRBV3-1,ASSPRGQGGDIQY
TRBJ2-3,TRBV12-3/TRBV12-4,ASRLWVAGGADTQY
TRBJ1-2,TRBV29-1,SVVALYGYT
TRBJ1-2,TRBV30,AWSQVNYGYT
TRBJ2-5,TRBV5-1,ASIGLRTETQY
TRBJ2-2,TRBV7-6,ASSLGDTGELF
TRBJ2-7,TRBV2,ATRLAGRYEQY
TRBJ1-5,TRBV6-2/TRBV6-3,ASSYGPYNQPQH
TRBJ2-7,TRBV4-1,ASSLSVTGGGVGPYEQY
TRBJ1-1,TRBV12-3/TRBV12-4,ACSLDTEAF
TRBJ2-1,TRBV20-1,SASRPVSYNEQF
TRBJ1-6,TRBV6-5,ASRPSIVGQGLFGSPLH
TRBJ2-4,TRBV7-2,ASSPGVAKNIQY
TRBJ2-7,TRBV3-1,ASSQDPPENPVYEQY
TRBJ2-3,TRBV12-3/TRBV12-4,ASSEVSRVDTQY
TRBJ1-1,TRBV6-5,ASSPTEQGLGTEAF
TRBJ1-1,TRBV29-1,SVEEGIEAF
TRBJ2-1,TRBV4-1,ASSQAPLAGAYNEQF
TRBJ1-6,TRBV5-1,ASSLEVLYSPLH
TRBJ2-3,TRBV6-5,ASSSLPGVPDTQY
TRBJ2-2,TRBV5-4,ASSYRQTNTGELF
TRBJ2-3,TRBV20-1,SAEPPGTDTQY
TRBJ1-1,TRBV7-9,ASSFLGQHEAF
TRBJ2-1,TRBV7-2,ASSLRKVAGYNEQF
TRBJ1-6,TRBV30,AWGRSSYNSPLH
TRBJ2-7,TRBV6-2/TRBV6-3,ASSYYVGARSSYEQY
TRBJ2-7,TRBV7-2,ASSLVRGYEQY
TRBJ1-2,TRBV14,ASSHFSTGSSGYT
TRBJ1-1,TRBV5-1,ASSFRGSFPTNTEAF
TRBJ2-1,TRBV25-1,ASRGRGGRNEQF
TRBJ2-3,TRBV9,ASSVAGSSTDTQY
TRBJ1-2,TRBV7-8,ASSLVVGGYT
TRBJ1-2,TRBV12-3/TRBV12-4,ASSNKARMNPNYGYT
TRBJ2-3,TRBV15,ATRGPLGGDTQY
TRBJ1-2,TRBV12-3/TRBV12-4,ASSPIVGGSYGYT
TRBJ2-7,TRBV5-1,ASSRGSGEIGEQY